This T cell receptor beta chain was sequenced during a study of T-cell memory formation after mild COVID-19. Regarding the study as a whole: Among CD4+ contracting clones, most were CM and EM, and CD8+ ones EMRA. In pre-infection memory, a portion of responding clones appeared, which suggested that cross-reactive memory joined.

V gave up 2 bases and J gave up 3 bases; unmatched junction bases: 3. This CDR3 region has 15 residues. Germline V CDR1 and CDR2: SGHTA, FQGNSA. A single record per CDR3 protein comes from TCRdb applying MiXCR to the 5' RACE reads. Among fewer than 350,000 distinct CDR3 sequences listed, roughly 8.2% were seen once. Note on this clonotype: What it binds is unknown.

The source material was PBMCs or a T cell subset sorted from them (not recorded which). The TCR originated in a man younger than 35 who had mild COVID-19 (a few samples of this study predate the infection). Cell type and time point are not known. This chain links TRBV7-2 with TRBJ2-2; 7 nucleotides match TRBD2. DNA of the CDR3: TGTGCCAGCAGCTTACAGGGAGGGTACACCGGGGAGCTGTTTTTT. Its protein is CASSLQGGYTGELFF.